A single sample gave rise to the 24 T cell receptor beta chains below, sequenced in a study of identical twins. TCRdb redid the calling of the 5' RACE reads with MiXCR, one entry per CDR3 protein. The data contain about 500,000 distinct CDR3 sequences, 14% of them singletons. The data also belong to a second study, concerning yellow fever vaccine responses in identical twins.

Sequencing used CD4+ T cells sorted from blood. These receptors all come from a woman aged 18 to 35 in good health.

The genes are TRBV28 and TRBJ2-5, with TRBD2 matching over 7 bases. This CDR3 region has 16 residues. With V trimmed by 4 bases and J by 2 bases, 10 bases remained unmatched. The germline V gene has CDR1 MDHEN and CDR2 SYDVKM. CDR3 amino acids: CASSSLAGSAQETQYF. CDR3 DNA sequence: TGTGCCAGCAGTTCATTAGCGGGCTCAGCTCAAGAGACCCAGTACTTC.

This clonotype was detected only a few times. J is TRBJ1-1 and V is TRBV12-3 or TRBV12-4; no reliable D call. V was clipped by 2 bases and J by 4 bases, with 11 bases between them. The CDR3 totals 14 residues. The CDR3 DNA sequence: TGTGCCAGCAGTTTAAGGCAGCGGAGCACTGAAGCTTTCTTT. Residues: CASSLRQRSTEAFF.

This chain joins TRBV2 and TRBJ2-2; 8 bases align to TRBD1. The CDR3 extends over 15 amino acids. Germline CDR1 and CDR2: SNHLY and FYNNEI. Unmatched junction bases numbered 5, after V lost 6 bases and J lost 2 bases. The CDR3 sequence: CASSMDRANTGELFF. The CDR3 DNA reads TGTGCCAGCAGCATGGACAGGGCCAACACCGGGGAGCTGTTTTTT.

V and J are TRBV3-1 and TRBJ2-3; perhaps TRBD1 as D (5 bases). This CDR3 contains 16 residues. V lost 4 bases, J lost 1 base, and 15 bases lay in between. Germline CDR1 and CDR2: LGHDT and YNNKEL (reference sequence). CDR3 in DNA: TGTGCCAGCAGCCCCACCTTTGGGGCCCGCACAGATACGCAGTATTTT. Translation: CASSPTFGARTDTQYF.

This clonotype was seen ten or more times. This sequence joins TRBV28 and TRBJ2-4; 9 bases fit TRBD2. V shed 3 bases and J 6 bases; nucleotides not matched to a gene: 3. In germline, CDR1 is MDHEN, CDR2 SYDVKM. This CDR3 has 14 residues. The CDR3 DNA sequence: TGTGCCAGCAGTTTTGCGGGAGGGACAAACATTCAGTACTTC. It codes for CASSFAGGTNIQYF.

This clonotype was observed a handful of times. This chain connects TRBV4-1 to TRBJ2-7; TRBD1 agrees at 10 bases. From germline, CDR1 is MGHRA and CDR2 YSYEKL. Trimming at V came to 1 base and at J to 4 bases, leaving 4 bases not matched to a gene. This CDR3 comprises 15 residues. The CDR3 here is CASSQVGTGVYEQYF. CDR3 coding DNA: TGCGCCAGCAGCCAAGTGGGGACAGGGGTTTACGAGCAGTACTTC.

This clonotype has a handful of counts. This chain uses TRBV10-3 with TRBJ2-3; D gene ambiguous. V gave up 1 base and J gave up 0 bases, with 8 bases separating them. The CDR3 has 15 residues. The germline V gene has CDR1 ENHRY and CDR2 SYGVKD. CDR3 sequence reads: CAISEFVGSTDTQYF. CDR3 DNA: TGTGCCATCAGTGAGTTCGTGGGGAGCACAGATACGCAGTATTTT.

This clonotype was seen repeatedly, ten times or more. DNA of the CDR3: TGTGCCAGCAGCCAAGTCGCTGGAAACACCATATATTTT. This encodes CASSQVAGNTIYF. The V call is TRBV3-1, the J call TRBJ1-3; D is ambiguous. V was cut by 1 base and J by 2 bases, with 3 bases left in between. Germline values: CDR1 LGHDT, CDR2 YNNKEL (reference sequence). This CDR3 region has 13 residues. Together with reference TRBV3-1 and TRBJ1-3, the CDR3 gives the full variable domain: DTAVSQTPKYLVTQMGNDKSIKCEQNLGHDTMYWYKQDSKKFLKIMFSYNNKELIINETVPNRFSPKSPDKAHLNLHINSLELGDSAVYFCASSQVAGNTIYFGEGSWLTVV.

This clonotype was counted a few times. This chain joins TRBV20-1 and TRBJ1-6, with 8 positions matching TRBD1. This CDR3 region has 14 residues. The junction had 5 bases not matched to a gene; V was cut back by 1 base and J by 9 bases. In germline, CDR1 is DFQATT, CDR2 SNEGSKA (reference sequence). The CDR3 nucleotides are TGCAGTGCTAGAGTGCAGGGGGCAATTTCACCCCTCCACTTT. It is translated as CSARVQGAISPLHF.

This clonotype was counted at least ten times. The CDR3 DNA sequence: TGCAGTGCTCCTAATCCGGGACAGGGGAACAATGAGCAGTTCTTC. As protein: CSAPNPGQGNNEQFF. The chain recombines TRBV20-1 with TRBJ2-1, with TRBD1 matching 10 bases. The CDR3 length is 15 residues. The V gene's germline CDR1 is DFQATT and CDR2 SNEGSKA (reference sequence). V shed 5 bases and J 5 bases; nucleotides not matched to a gene: 9.

The V and J genes are TRBV7-9 and TRBJ2-1; 7 nucleotides line up with TRBD2. The germline gives CDR1 SEHNR, CDR2 FQNEAQ (reference sequence). Losses at the gene ends were 5 bases for V and 8 bases for J; bases not matched to a gene: 15. The CDR3 has 16 residues. CDR3 region: CASSPPGGLPGYEQFF. The CDR3 region has the DNA TGTGCCAGCAGCCCCCCGGGAGGACTCCCGGGATATGAGCAGTTCTTC.

The chain is built from TRBV5-1 and TRBJ2-3; possible D gene TRBD2, 6 bases. The germline CDR1 and CDR2 sequences are SGHRS and YFSETQ. The V end lost 4 bases, the J end lost 1 base, and 22 bases lay between the germline ends. The CDR3 is 18 amino acids. The CDR3 bases are TGCGCCAGCAGCCAGAGGGGCGGGATGCGAACCGGCACAGATACGCAGTATTTT. It codes for CASSQRGGMRTGTDTQYF.

This clonotype appeared many times. V usage is TRBV12-3 or TRBV12-4 and J usage is TRBJ2-5; TRBD2 matches at 11 bases. There are 15 residues in the CDR3. Losses at the gene ends were 3 bases for V and 4 bases for J; bases not matched to a gene: 4. DNA for the CDR3: TGTGCCAGCAGTTTTCGGCTAGCGGGAGGAGAGACCCAGTACTTC. Translating gives CASSFRLAGGETQYF.

Ten or more counts support this clonotype. The gene calls are TRBV4-3 and TRBJ2-1; TRBD2 matches at 10 bases. This CDR3 comprises 15 residues. Trimming took 4 bases from V and 7 from J; bases not matched to a gene: 7. In germline, CDR1 is LGHNA, CDR2 YSLEER. CDR3 coding DNA: TGCGCCAGCAGCCCCGGGCTAGCGGGAGTGAATGAGCAGTTCTTC. It specifies CASSPGLAGVNEQFF.

The V and J genes are TRBV5-5 and TRBJ2-7; no clear D. The V gene lost 7 bases and the J gene lost 6 bases, with 14 bases spanning the gap. CDR3 length: 12 residues. CDR1 is SGHKS and CDR2 is YYEKEE in the germline V gene (reference sequence). The CDR3 loop reads CASGPDWREQYF. The CDR3 DNA reads TGTGCCAGCGGGCCGGATTGGCGCGAGCAGTACTTC.

The CDR3 region has the DNA TGTGCCAGCAGAGTCCCCAGGACTAGCGGGAGTTACGAGCAGTACTTC. Protein product: CASRVPRTSGSYEQYF. V gene TRBV28 combines with J gene TRBJ2-7, with 13 bases identical to TRBD2. Germline V gene sequence: CDR1 MDHEN, CDR2 SYDVKM. The CDR3 has 16 amino acids. Trimming removed 6 bases from V and 4 bases from J; junction bases left unmatched: 9.

The chain uses TRBV3-1 and TRBJ1-4; TRBD1 is a possible D gene (6 bases). The V end was cut by 4 bases, the J end by 7 bases, with 13 bases between. The CDR3 sequence is 14 residues long. The germline V gene has CDR1 LGHDT and CDR2 YNNKEL (reference sequence). The CDR3 region is CASSPRTAPEKLFF. The CDR3 DNA is TGTGCCAGCAGCCCTAGGACAGCCCCTGAAAAACTGTTTTTT.

There are a few counts of this clonotype. The chain recombines TRBV5-1 with TRBJ2-2, with 8 positions matching TRBD1. The CDR3 has 14 amino acids. Trimming cost V 5 bases and J 3 bases; bases outside gene matches: 3. Looked up from germline, CDR1 is SGHRS and CDR2 is YFSETQ. The CDR3, as DNA: TGCGCCAGCAGATTGACAGGGGACACCGGGGAGCTGTTTTTT. Its protein product is CASRLTGDTGELFF.

V and J are TRBV6-1 and TRBJ2-2; no clear D. V was cut by 7 bases and J by 4 bases, with 10 bases left in between. This CDR3 comprises 13 residues. CDR1 is MNHNS and CDR2 is SASEGT in the germline V gene. In DNA, the CDR3 is TGTGCCAGCACCCTATCTTTCACCGGGGAGCTGTTTTTT. Residues: CASTLSFTGELFF.

This clonotype was found a few times. This chain links TRBV6-5 with TRBJ2-1; 9 nucleotides align to TRBD2. Germline values: CDR1 MNHEY, CDR2 SVGAGI. CDR3 length equals 16 residues. Germline trimming cut 2 bases from V and 6 bases from J; bases unmatched to any gene: 8. The CDR3 loop reads CASSYVRLAGSNEQFF. CDR3 sequence (DNA): TGTGCCAGCAGTTACGTAAGGCTAGCGGGATCCAATGAGCAGTTCTTC.

Many counts were recorded for this clonotype. The genes are TRBV29-1 and TRBJ2-1; 8 bases agree with TRBD2. Germline loops: CDR1 SQVTM, CDR2 ANQGSEA. The CDR3 runs 13 residues. Trimming took 5 bases from V and 9 from J; bases not matched to a gene: 9. CDR3 sequence: CSVKAGGLGEQFF. As DNA, the CDR3 is TGCAGCGTTAAGGCGGGAGGACTTGGTGAGCAGTTCTTC.

The V gene is TRBV7-9, the J gene TRBJ1-6; TRBD1 matches 7 bases. Germline CDR1 reads SEHNR; CDR2 reads FQNEAQ (reference sequence). The CDR3 is made up of 15 amino acids. J was trimmed by 5 bases and V by 4 bases; bases with no gene match: 5. This chain's CDR3 is CASSSQGVHNSPLHF. The DNA for the CDR3 is TGTGCCAGCAGCTCCCAGGGGGTCCATAATTCACCCCTCCACTTT.

The table lists this clonotype with a few counts. The chain is built from TRBV19 and TRBJ2-1; 8 bases are a match to TRBD2. CDR1 and CDR2 (germline): LNHDA, SQIVND (reference sequence). The CDR3 length is 15 residues. Germline trimming cut 7 bases from V and 7 bases from J; bases unmatched to any gene: 12. The CDR3 DNA sequence: TGTGCCAGTAACATGCCCGGGAGGGCCGAGAATGAGCAGTTCTTC. Translation: CASNMPGRAENEQFF.

V and J are TRBV7-2 and TRBJ2-7; 7 bases map to TRBD1. The CDR3 extends over 14 amino acids. Germline V gene lookup returns CDR1 SGHTA and CDR2 FQGNSA. V shed 1 base, J shed 3 bases, and the junction held 3 bases outside the gene matches. CDR3 protein: CASSLDGTDYEQYF. The CDR3 coding sequence is TGTGCCAGCAGCTTAGACGGGACAGACTACGAGCAGTACTTC.